Described below is a single T cell receptor (beta chain) sequence and its context. This sample was included in a study of T cell changes during pregnancy in multiple sclerosis. Using immunoSEQ multiplex PCR, the repertoire was profiled, and TCRdb retains in-frame clones only, with some absent. The sample has about 92,000 clones; almost 95% are singletons. Trimming pared 3 bases from V and 3 bases from J, leaving 16 bases between. The CDR3 contains 15 residues. The germline V gene encodes CDR1 SGHRS and CDR2 YFSETQ. The chain has TRBV5-1 and TRBJ2-7, with D perhaps matching TRBD1 (6 bases). This clonotype was obtained from a female donor with multiple sclerosis, enrolled in a pregnancy study. The sequenced sample was peripheral blood, obtained in the third trimester of pregnancy. The CDR3 protein is CASSWATGQHYEQYF. Written as DNA, the CDR3 is TGCGCCAGCAGCTGGGCAACCGGACAGCACTACGAGCAGTACTTC.